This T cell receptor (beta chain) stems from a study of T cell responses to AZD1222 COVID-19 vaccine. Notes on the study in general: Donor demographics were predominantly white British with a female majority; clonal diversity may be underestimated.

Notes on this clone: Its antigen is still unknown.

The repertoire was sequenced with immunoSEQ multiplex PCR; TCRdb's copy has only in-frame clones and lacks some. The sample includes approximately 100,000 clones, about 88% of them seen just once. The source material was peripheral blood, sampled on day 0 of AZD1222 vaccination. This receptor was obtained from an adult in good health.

CDR3 sequence (DNA): TGTGCCACCAGTGACCGTAGACAGGGGGGGGAGACCCAGTACTTC. Translation gives CATSDRRQGGETQYF. The V and J genes are TRBV24-1 and TRBJ2-5; 9 bases map to TRBD1. CDR3 size: 15 residues. Germline V gene data show CDR1 as KGHDR and CDR2 as SFDVKD. With V trimmed by 4 bases and J by 5 bases, 7 bases remained unmatched.